Shown below are 26 T cell receptor beta chains from a single sample sequenced in a study of blood T cells in healthy people across ages. Then a second PCR, running roughly 7 to 11 cycles, was carried out with a sample-barcoded 5' primer and a J-beta primer mix. TCRdb reprocessed the 5' RACE reads via MiXCR and lists one record per CDR3 protein. The data hold around 1,500,000 distinct CDR3 sequences, with around 39% observed a single time. Sequences were obtained from blood. Receptors originate from a woman between 18 and 30 years old in good health.

The chain joins TRBV5-6 to TRBJ2-1, with 9 bases aligning to TRBD2. CDR1 is SGHDT and CDR2 is YYEEEE in the germline V gene. The V gene end was trimmed by 2 bases and the J gene end by 4 bases; junction bases not matched to a gene: 7. The CDR3 is 16 residues long. The CDR3 region has the DNA TGTGCCAGCAGCTTCAGAGCGGGGGGTAAATACAATGAGCAGTTCTTC. This codes for CASSFRAGGKYNEQFF.

V usage is TRBV7-2 and J usage is TRBJ1-1; 9 bases match TRBD1. Germline values: CDR1 SGHTA, CDR2 FQGNSA. V gave up 5 bases and J gave up 4 bases; unmatched junction bases: 8. This CDR3 contains 15 residues. In DNA, the CDR3 is TGTGCCAGCAGCGCAGACAGGGGGTTCGGCACTGAAGCTTTCTTT. Protein product: CASSADRGFGTEAFF.

This clonotype was seen a single time. The chain combines TRBV4-2 with TRBJ2-1; 9 positions agree with TRBD2. Germline assignment: CDR1 LGHNA and CDR2 YNFKEQ. The junction had 10 bases not matched to a gene; V was cut back by 0 bases and J by 7 bases. The CDR3 runs 17 residues. The CDR3 bases are TGTGCCAGCAGCCAAGAGGTTCGGACTAGCGATAGGAATGAGCAGTTCTTC. Encoded protein: CASSQEVRTSDRNEQFF.

The chain carries TRBV6-6 and TRBJ2-7; D gene uncertain. Germline lookup yields CDR1 MNHNY and CDR2 SVGAGI (reference sequence). The CDR3 contains 12 residues. With 0 bases removed from V and 6 bases from J, the gap between germline ends came to 6 bases. The CDR3 DNA follows: TGTGCCAGCAGTTACTCTCGGGCCGAGCAGTACTTC. As protein: CASSYSRAEQYF.

The chain is built from TRBV12-3 or TRBV12-4 and TRBJ2-1; D may be TRBD1 (5 bases). CDR3 length: 14 amino acids. V lost 3 bases and J lost 5, with 11 bases in between. The CDR3 loop reads CASSLGRRNNEQFF. The CDR3 DNA is TGTGCCAGCAGTTTGGGGCGGCGAAACAATGAGCAGTTCTTC.

This rearrangement joins TRBV20-1 to TRBJ2-1; 7 bases fit TRBD2. Germline CDR1 reads DFQATT; CDR2 reads SNEGSKA (reference sequence). V shed 2 bases, J shed 4 bases, and the junction held 11 bases outside the gene matches. The CDR3 runs to 16 residues. This chain's CDR3 is CSARKLDGRRYNEQFF. In DNA, the CDR3 is TGCAGTGCTAGAAAACTTGACGGGAGGCGGTACAATGAGCAGTTCTTC.

The V gene is TRBV28, the J gene TRBJ2-1; 8 nucleotides line up with TRBD1. Germline V gives CDR1 MDHEN, CDR2 SYDVKM. There are 12 residues in the CDR3. The trim removed 6 bases at V and 10 bases at J, leaving 5 bases unmatched. The CDR3 nucleotides read TGTGCCAGCAGAAGGACAGGGTACGAGCAGTTCTTC. It yields the protein CASRRTGYEQFF. Based on the CDR3 plus reference TRBV28 and TRBJ2-1, the full variable domain is DVKVTQSSRYLVKRTGEKVFLECVQDMDHENMFWYRQDPGLGLRLIYFSYDVKMKEKGDIPEGYSVSREKKERFSLILESASTNQTSMYLCASRRTGYEQFFGPGTRLTVL.

The chain carries TRBV29-1 and TRBJ2-3; TRBD2 matches at 8 bases. V shed 6 bases, J shed 0 bases, and the junction held 5 bases outside the gene matches. The CDR3 totals 14 residues. CDR1 and CDR2 (germline): SQVTM, ANQGSEA. Here the CDR3 DNA reads TGCAGCGTCCTACTAGCGGCGAGCACAGATACGCAGTATTTT. Translation: CSVLLAASTDTQYF.

J is TRBJ1-1 and V is TRBV10-3, with 8 bases lining up with TRBD1. Germline CDR1 is ENHRY and CDR2 is SYGVKD. V lost 10 bases to trimming and J lost 4 bases; unmatched junction nucleotides: 8. CDR3 length: 13 residues. CDR3 bases: TGTGCCACCGAGGCCACAGGGGGCACTGAAGCTTTCTTT. Amino acid sequence: CATEATGGTEAFF.

This clonotype is a singleton in its sample. CDR3 DNA sequence: TGCAGTGCCAAAAAACAGAGGGGGGTTGGCTACACCTTC. Translated, it gives CSAKKQRGVGYTF. V gene TRBV20-1 combines with J gene TRBJ1-2, with D possibly matching TRBD1 (6 bases). This CDR3 comprises 13 residues. The V gene's germline CDR1 is DFQATT and CDR2 SNEGSKA (reference sequence). Trimming took 6 bases from V and 7 from J, leaving 18 bases between them.

The rearrangement joins TRBV7-8 to TRBJ1-1; D is unclear. Trimming stripped 4 bases from V and 0 bases from J, with 6 bases between. Germline V gene data show CDR1 as SGHVS and CDR2 as FQNEAQ. This CDR3 has 13 amino acids. CDR3 amino acids: CASSYELNTEAFF. CDR3 DNA: TGTGCCAGCAGCTACGAGTTGAACACTGAAGCTTTCTTT.

This clonotype came up once. The rearrangement joins TRBV10-2 to TRBJ2-7; the D gene is possibly TRBD1 (6 bases). V was pared by 3 bases and J by 3 bases, with 18 bases between. Germline-derived CDR1 and CDR2 are WSHSY and SAAADI. The CDR3 sequence is 16 residues long. CDR3 residues: CASSEGDISPIYEQYF. The CDR3 DNA follows: TGCGCCAGCAGTGAAGGGGACATAAGTCCGATCTACGAGCAGTACTTC.

CDR3 sequence (DNA): TGCAGTGCTACAGGGGGACTAGCAGACAGCACAGATACGCAGTATTTT. Its translation is CSATGGLADSTDTQYF. V and J are TRBV20-1 and TRBJ2-3; 9 bases are shared with TRBD2. The CDR3 totals 16 residues. Germline V gene lookup returns CDR1 DFQATT and CDR2 SNEGSKA (reference sequence). The ends lost 4 bases at V and 0 bases at J; junction bases unmatched: 8.

The CDR3 here is CASSSPRGGHNEQFF. CDR3 coding DNA: TGTGCCAGCAGCTCCCCACGGGGAGGTCACAATGAGCAGTTCTTC. This chain uses TRBV7-9 with TRBJ2-1; TRBD2 is a possible D gene (6 bases). Between the trimmed V and J ends, which lost 4 bases and 5 bases, there was a span of 15 bases. In germline, CDR1 is SEHNR, CDR2 FQNEAQ (reference sequence). The CDR3 has 15 amino acids.

This clonotype has a handful of counts. This chain links TRBV4-1 with TRBJ2-5; D uncertain. The CDR3 consists of 15 residues. The germline V gene encodes CDR1 MGHRA and CDR2 YSYEKL. V was trimmed by 1 base and J by 2 bases, leaving 11 bases between them. DNA for the CDR3: TGCGCCAGCAGCCAAGGTGGCAGCCTGCAAGAGACCCAGTACTTC. As protein: CASSQGGSLQETQYF.

The V gene is TRBV7-9, the J gene TRBJ2-7; the match to TRBD2 covers 7 bases. The J segment lost 0 bases and the V segment lost 5 bases, leaving 10 bases of the junction unmatched. The CDR3 runs to 16 residues. Germline V CDR1 and CDR2: SEHNR, FQNEAQ (reference sequence). In nucleotides, the CDR3 is TGTGCCAGCAGCGGATATGTTGGCGGGGGCTCCTACGAGCAGTACTTC. Translating it yields CASSGYVGGGSYEQYF.

The genes are TRBV12-3 or TRBV12-4 and TRBJ2-3, with TRBD2 identical over 7 bases. The CDR3 has 15 amino acids. V lost 5 bases and J lost 4; bases outside the gene matches: 9. In nucleotides, the CDR3 is TGTGCCAGCAGTCCCGGGACTATGGGCGCAGATACGCAGTATTTT. This sequence encodes CASSPGTMGADTQYF.

This clonotype occurred a few times. The chain is built from TRBV7-2 and TRBJ1-4; the match to TRBD1 covers 9 bases. The germline V gene encodes CDR1 SGHTA and CDR2 FQGNSA. CDR3 length: 16 residues. Trimming took 2 bases from V and 3 from J; bases not matched to a gene: 4. The CDR3 bases are TGTGCCAGCAGCTTATTACAGGGGGCAGCTAATGAAAAACTGTTTTTT. It codes for CASSLLQGAANEKLFF.

The CDR3 region is CASSQEGGRAGYNEQYF. CDR3 nucleotide sequence: TGTGCCAGCAGCCAAGAAGGCGGGAGGGCCGGCTACAATGAGCAGTACTTC. V is TRBV4-2 and J is TRBJ2-1; TRBD2 matches 9 bases. The J call may be mistaken, given a closer DNA end match to TRBJ2-7. CDR1 and CDR2 (germline): LGHNA, YNFKEQ. The CDR3 totals 17 residues.

This clonotype was observed a handful of times. The chain carries TRBV29-1 and TRBJ2-7; tentatively, D is TRBD2 (6 bases). Germline V gene lookup returns CDR1 SQVTM and CDR2 ANQGSEA. CDR3 length: 12 amino acids. The V end was cut by 5 bases, the J end by 6 bases, with 14 bases between. CDR3 in amino acids: CSVLLGGTEQYF. CDR3 in DNA: TGCAGCGTTCTTCTGGGAGGCACCGAGCAGTACTTC.

This rearrangement joins TRBV20-1 to TRBJ1-3; D possibly corresponds to TRBD1 (5 bases). V dropped 7 bases and J dropped 1 base, with 5 bases sitting between them. This CDR3 is 11 amino acids long. The germline CDR1 and CDR2 sequences are DFQATT and SNEGSKA (reference sequence). The CDR3, as DNA: TGCAGTGGGGGGTCTGGAAACACCATATATTTT. This sequence encodes CSGGSGNTIYF.

J is TRBJ2-1 and V is TRBV29-1, with no clear D. Trimming pared 4 bases from V and 5 bases from J, leaving 6 bases between. The CDR3 is 11 amino acids. The germline CDR1 and CDR2 sequences are SQVTM and ANQGSEA. The CDR3 DNA sequence: TGCAGCGTTGTGGCTAACAATGAGCAGTTCTTC. Its translation is CSVVANNEQFF.

V and J are TRBV24-1 and TRBJ2-5; the D gene is possibly TRBD2 (7 bases). Germline assignment: CDR1 KGHDR and CDR2 SFDVKD. The CDR3 is 16 residues long. The V end lost 5 bases, the J end lost 11 bases, and 26 bases lay between the germline ends. This CDR3 is CATSGGGGGHVGEQYF. CDR3 coding DNA: TGTGCCACCAGTGGGGGAGGCGGGGGCCACGTGGGTGAGCAGTACTTC.

This clonotype turned up a few times. The chain uses TRBV6-6 and TRBJ1-2; no clear D gene. The germline CDR1 and CDR2 sequences are MNHNY and SVGAGI (reference sequence). V lost 4 bases to trimming and J lost 4 bases, with 22 bases between them. The CDR3 is 17 amino acids. The CDR3, as DNA: TGTGCCAGCAGTTTTTCCGGGCCCCCTGCGGGAGGCTATGGCTACACCTTC. This encodes CASSFSGPPAGGYGYTF.

The chain recombines TRBV10-1 with TRBJ2-1; the match to TRBD1 covers 8 bases. The CDR3 has 14 amino acids. Trimming took 6 bases from V and 7 from J; bases not matched to a gene: 8. Germline V gene data show CDR1 as WNHNN and CDR2 as SYGVQD (reference sequence). The CDR3 loop reads CASSSGGVMNEQFF. The CDR3 nucleotides read TGCGCCAGCAGCTCAGGGGGCGTGATGAATGAGCAGTTCTTC.

The chain couples TRBV30 to TRBJ2-1; the match to TRBD1 covers 8 bases. The V gene end was trimmed by 2 bases and the J gene end by 4 bases; junction bases not matched to a gene: 10. This CDR3 contains 16 residues. Germline V gene data show CDR1 as GTSNPN and CDR2 as SVGIG (reference sequence). The DNA of the CDR3 is TGTGCCTGGAGTAGAGGACAGGGCAGTGGGTACAATGAGCAGTTCTTC. It codes for CAWSRGQGSGYNEQFF.